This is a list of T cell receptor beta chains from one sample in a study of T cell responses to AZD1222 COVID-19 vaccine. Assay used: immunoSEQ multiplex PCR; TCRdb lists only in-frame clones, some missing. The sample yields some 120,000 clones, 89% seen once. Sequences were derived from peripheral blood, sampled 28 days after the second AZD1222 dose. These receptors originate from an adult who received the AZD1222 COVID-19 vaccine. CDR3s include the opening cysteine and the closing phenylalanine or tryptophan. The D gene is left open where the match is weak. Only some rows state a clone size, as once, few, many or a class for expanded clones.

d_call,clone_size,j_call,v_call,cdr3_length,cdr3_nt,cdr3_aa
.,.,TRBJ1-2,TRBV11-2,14,TGTGCCAGCAGCGTCACAGAGGCTTTCTATGGCTACACCTTC,CASSVTEAFYGYTF
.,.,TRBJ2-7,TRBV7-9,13,TGTGCCAGCAGCTTAGACGGGGACTACGAGCAGTACTTC,CASSLDGDYEQYF
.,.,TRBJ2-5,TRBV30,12,TGTGCCTGGGGACAGAAGGTGGAGACCCAGTACTTC,CAWGQKVETQYF
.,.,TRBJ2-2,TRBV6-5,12,TGTGCCAGCAGTTACGGGGGCGGGGAGCTGTTTTTT,CASSYGGGELFF
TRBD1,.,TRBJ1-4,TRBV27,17,TGTGCCAGCAGTTCGAACGGACAGGTTGGCACTAATGAAAAACTGTTTTTT,CASSSNGQVGTNEKLFF
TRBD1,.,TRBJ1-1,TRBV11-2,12,TGTGCCAGCAGCGTCGCAGGGGGCGGTGCTTTCTTT,CASSVAGGGAFF
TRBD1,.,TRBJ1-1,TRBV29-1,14,TGCAGCGGTAAAGACGGGACAGGGGACACTGAAGCTTTCTTT,CSGKDGTGDTEAFF
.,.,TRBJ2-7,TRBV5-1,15,TGCGCCAGCAGCCCCCTGGGCGGGAACTCCTACGAGCAGTACTTC,CASSPLGGNSYEQYF
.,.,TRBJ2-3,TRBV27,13,TGTGCCAGCAGTTTCAGGGCAGCAGATACGCAGTATTTT,CASSFRAADTQYF
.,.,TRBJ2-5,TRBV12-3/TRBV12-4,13,TGTGCCAGCAGTTTAGGCTGGCAAGGGGCCCAGTACTTC,CASSLGWQGAQYF
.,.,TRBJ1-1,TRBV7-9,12,TGTGCCAGCAGCTTGTCGGAGAACCAAGCTTTCTTT,CASSLSENQAFF
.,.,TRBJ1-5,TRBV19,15,TGTGCCACCTCCCCCCCCGGGGGCGTTGATCAGCCCCAGCATTTT,CATSPPGGVDQPQHF
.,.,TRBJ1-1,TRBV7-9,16,TGTGCCAGCAGCTTATGGGCCAGGGGAACGAACACTGAAGCTTTCTTT,CASSLWARGTNTEAFF
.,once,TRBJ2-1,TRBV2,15,TGTGCCAGCAATAGCGGACACGACCGAGACAATGAGCAGTTCTTC,CASNSGHDRDNEQFF
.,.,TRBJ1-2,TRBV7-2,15,TGTGCCAGCAGCTTAGATCTTGGCAGCACGGATGGCTACACCTTC,CASSLDLGSTDGYTF
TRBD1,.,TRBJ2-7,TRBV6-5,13,TGTGCCACCAAAGGGGACAGGGGTTACGAGCAGTACTTC,CATKGDRGYEQYF
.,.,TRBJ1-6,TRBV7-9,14,TGTGCCAGCAGTTCGGACGGGAATAATTCACCCCTCCACTTT,CASSSDGNNSPLHF
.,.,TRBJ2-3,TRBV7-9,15,TGTGCCAGCAGCTTAGGCGCATACTTGGCAGATACGCAGTATTTT,CASSLGAYLADTQYF
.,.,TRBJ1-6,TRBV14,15,TGTGCCAGCAGCCAACACCAGGCCGGTGATTCACCCCTCCACTTT,CASSQHQAGDSPLHF
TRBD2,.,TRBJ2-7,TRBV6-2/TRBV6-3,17,TGTGCCAGCAGTGGCCTAAGAACGGGGGGGTTCGCCTACGAGCAGTACTTC,CASSGLRTGGFAYEQYF
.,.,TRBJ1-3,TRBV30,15,TGTGCCTGGAGTCTTACAGGGTTCACTGGAAACACCATATATTTT,CAWSLTGFTGNTIYF
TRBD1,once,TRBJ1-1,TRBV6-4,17,TGTGCCAGCAGTGACTCTTATCTCGACAGGGGGAACACTGAAGCTTTCTTT,CASSDSYLDRGNTEAFF
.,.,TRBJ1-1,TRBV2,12,TGTGCCAGCAGTGAAACCCTGAGTAGGGCTTTCTTT,CASSETLSRAFF
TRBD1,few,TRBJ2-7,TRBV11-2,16,TGTGCCAGCAGTGCCCTAATGGGACAGGGGTATTACGAGCAGTACTTC,CASSALMGQGYYEQYF
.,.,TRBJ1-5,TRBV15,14,TGTGCCACCAGCAGAGATGGGAGAGATCAGCCCCAGCATTTT,CATSRDGRDQPQHF
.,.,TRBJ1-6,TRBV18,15,TGTGCCAGCTCACCACAGAACAGGGTTAATTCACCCCTCCACTTT,CASSPQNRVNSPLHF
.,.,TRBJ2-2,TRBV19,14,TGTGCCAGTAGTATAACCCTTATGGCCGGGGAGCTGTTTTTT,CASSITLMAGELFF
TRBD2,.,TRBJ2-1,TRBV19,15,TGTGCCAGTAGTATAGCACTAGCGGACTACAATGAGCAGTTCTTC,CASSIALADYNEQFF
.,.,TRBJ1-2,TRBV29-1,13,TGCAGCGTAACGGGTTCAACTAACTATGGCTACACCTTC,CSVTGSTNYGYTF
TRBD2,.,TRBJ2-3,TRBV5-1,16,TGCGCCAGCAGCTTGGGGGTAGCGGGAGGGCCAGATACGCAGTATTTT,CASSLGVAGGPDTQYF
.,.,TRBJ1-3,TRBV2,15,TGTGCCAGCAGTGAGTGGCAGCTCTCTGGAAACACCATATATTTT,CASSEWQLSGNTIYF
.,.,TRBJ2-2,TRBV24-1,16,TGTGCCACCAGTAGAGGGGGGGCCGCGAACACCGGGGAGCTGTTTTTT,CATSRGGAANTGELFF
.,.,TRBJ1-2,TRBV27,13,TGTGCCAGCAGATGGACAGAAAACTATGGCTACACCTTC,CASRWTENYGYTF
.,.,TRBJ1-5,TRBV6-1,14,TGTGCCAGCAGTGAAGGGATTCCCAATCAGCCCCAGCATTTT,CASSEGIPNQPQHF
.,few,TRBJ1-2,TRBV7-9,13,TGTGCCAGCAGCCCACTCAGTGAGGGTGGCTACACCTTC,CASSPLSEGGYTF
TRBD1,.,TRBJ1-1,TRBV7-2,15,TGTGCCAGCAGCCCCGGACAGGGTATTTTCACTGAAGCTTTCTTT,CASSPGQGIFTEAFF
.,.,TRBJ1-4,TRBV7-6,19,TGTGCCAGCAGCCCCCAGCCCGGGGGGGAGTATCGCGGGAATGAAAAACTGTTTTTT,CASSPQPGGEYRGNEKLFF
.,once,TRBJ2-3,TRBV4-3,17,TGCGCCAGCAGCCAATTCGCGGCCCAAGCTCTCACAGCGACGCAGTATTTT,CASSQFAAQALTATQYF
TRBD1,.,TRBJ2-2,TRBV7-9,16,TGTGCCAGCAGCTGGGGACAGGGGAGATCGTTCGGGGAGCTGTTTTTT,CASSWGQGRSFGELFF
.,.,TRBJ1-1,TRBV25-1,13,TGTGCCAGCAGAGCCTTCGGGACATCTGAAGCTTTCTTT,CASRAFGTSEAFF
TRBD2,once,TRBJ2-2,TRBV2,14,TGTGCCAGCCTTCTCCTAGCGGACACCGGGGAGCTGTTTTTT,CASLLLADTGELFF
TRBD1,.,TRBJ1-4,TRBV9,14,TGTGCCAGCAGCGAGACAGGGGTTCGTGAAAAACTGTTTTTT,CASSETGVREKLFF
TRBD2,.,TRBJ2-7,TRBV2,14,TGTGCCAGCCTTCTTGGGACTAGCGCCTACGAGCAGTACTTC,CASLLGTSAYEQYF
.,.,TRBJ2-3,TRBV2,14,TGTGCCAGCAGTGCCTTGGGGGCAGCAGATACGCAGTATTTT,CASSALGAADTQYF
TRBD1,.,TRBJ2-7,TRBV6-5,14,TGTGCCAGCAGTTACTCGACAGGGGATAACGAGCAGTACTTC,CASSYSTGDNEQYF